Below are 27 T cell receptor beta chains sequenced from a single sample in a study of shared clonotypes between healthy human individuals. Using immunoSEQ multiplex PCR, the repertoire was profiled, and TCRdb retains in-frame clones only, with some absent. The sample has under 2,000,000 clones, about 95% seen once. Naive CD8 cells lacked CD45RO, underwent positive selection for CCR7 and left out terminally differentiated effector memory CD45RA+ cells. The source material was naive CD8+ T cells sorted from blood. These receptors all come from a man between 18 and 35 years old in good health.

The J gene is TRBJ2-3, the V gene TRBV4-1, with 12 nucleotides matching TRBD2. V shed 2 bases, J shed 3 bases, and the junction held 18 bases outside the gene matches. CDR1 is MGHRA, CDR2 YSYEKL, per germline. The CDR3 consists of 21 residues. The CDR3 sequence is CASSQTPGLAGSGVLTDTQYF. The CDR3 region has the DNA TGCGCCAGCAGCCAAACACCGGGACTAGCGGGTTCCGGGGTCCTGACAGATACGCAGTATTTT.

Concerning this clone itself: The same CDR3 arises from other DNA sequences in this sample as well. The chain carries TRBV29-1 and TRBJ2-7; the match to TRBD1 covers 7 bases. The germline gives CDR1 SQVTM, CDR2 ANQGSEA. The junction had 2 bases not matched to a gene; V was cut back by 5 bases and J by 1 base. The CDR3 covers 12 residues. CDR3 loop: CSVIQGSYEQYF. The CDR3 DNA reads as TGCAGCGTTATACAGGGGTCCTACGAGCAGTACTTC.

This rearrangement joins TRBV19 to TRBJ2-5; D possibly corresponds to TRBD2 (6 bases). The CDR3 totals 15 residues. Germline V gene sequence: CDR1 LNHDA, CDR2 SQIVND (reference sequence). The germline V and J ends were trimmed by 8 bases and 1 base, with 17 bases remaining between them. The CDR3 coding sequence is TGTGCCAGTGCCGGGGTGGGGGGAGTCCAAGAGACCCAGTACTTC. Translation: CASAGVGGVQETQYF.

The CDR3 here is CASSQKEDRPYEQYF. CDR3 DNA: TGCGCCAGCAGCCAGAAGGAGGACCGGCCCTACGAGCAGTACTTC. The chain recombines TRBV4-1 with TRBJ2-7, with D maybe TRBD2 (5 bases). Looked up from germline, CDR1 is MGHRA and CDR2 is YSYEKL. Trimming cost V 3 bases and J 2 bases, with 14 bases left between them. This CDR3 comprises 15 residues.

The chain employs TRBV5-1 and TRBJ2-5; no definite D call. The CDR3 contains 12 residues. Germline lookup yields CDR1 SGHRS and CDR2 YFSETQ. V was cut by 0 bases and J by 5 bases, with 5 bases left in between. CDR3 nucleotides: TGCGCCAGCAGCTTGGAATGGGAGACCCAGTACTTC. Translation gives CASSLEWETQYF.

V usage is TRBV16 and J usage is TRBJ1-4, with 9 bases identical to TRBD1. In germline, CDR1 is KGHSY, CDR2 FQNENV. V shed 0 bases and J 5 bases; nucleotides not matched to a gene: 4. The CDR3 loop spans 16 amino acids. CDR3 sequence: CASSQSRGQGNEKLFF. The CDR3 DNA reads as TGTGCCAGCAGCCAATCTAGAGGACAGGGGAATGAAAAACTGTTTTTT.

This clone was seen once. The germline gene is not matched at one end of the junction; a read error may be the cause. This chain joins TRBV4-1 and TRBJ2-2; D not resolved. CDR1 and CDR2 from the germline V gene are MGHRA and YSYEKL. This CDR3 spans 15 amino acids. For the CDR3, the DNA is TGCGTCAGCAGCCAAGGCCCACTGGCGGCCGGGGAGCTGTTTTTT. This gives the protein CVSSQGPLAAGELFF.

The rearrangement uses TRBV5-1 and TRBJ1-1, with a weak D call TRBD1 (5 bases). Deletions cut 0 bases from V and 0 bases from J, with 9 bases between. Germline assignment: CDR1 SGHRS and CDR2 YFSETQ. CDR3 length: 15 amino acids. CDR3 sequence: CASSLGDGLNTEAFF. The CDR3 coding sequence is TGCGCCAGCAGCTTGGGGGACGGCTTGAACACTGAAGCTTTCTTT.

The sample holds one count of this clone. The J gene is TRBJ2-2, the V gene TRBV23-1, with a possible D match to TRBD1 (5 bases). TRBV23-1 is identified as an open reading frame with a role that is uncertain. V was pared by 9 bases and J by 5 bases, with 19 bases between. This CDR3 has 15 residues. CDR3 region: CASNQGFFLTGELFF. The CDR3 DNA follows: TGCGCCAGTAACCAGGGTTTTTTCCTGACCGGGGAGCTGTTTTTT.

The chain has TRBV7-8 and TRBJ2-7; TRBD2 agrees at 7 bases. The germline V gene has CDR1 SGHVS and CDR2 FQNEAQ. Unmatched junction bases numbered 9, after V lost 5 bases and J lost 5 bases. The CDR3 sequence is 14 residues long. The CDR3 sequence: CASSLGGNGNEQYF. CDR3 sequence (DNA): TGTGCCAGCAGCCTCGGGGGGAACGGGAACGAGCAGTACTTC. Based on the CDR3 plus reference TRBV7-8 and TRBJ2-7, the full variable domain is GAGVSQSPRYKVAKRGQDVALRCDPISGHVSLFWYQQALGQGPEFLTYFQNEAQLDKSGLPSDRFFAERPEGSVSTLKIQRTQQEDSAVYLCASSLGGNGNEQYFGPGTRLTVT.

The CDR3 spells CASSLVGQGNNYGYTF. The CDR3 DNA reads as TGTGCCAGCAGCTTAGTGGGACAGGGTAATAACTATGGCTACACCTTC. The chain recombines TRBV7-9 with TRBJ1-2, with 9 bases that match TRBD1. Germline CDR1 and CDR2: SEHNR and FQNEAQ (reference sequence). Trimming at V came to 1 base and at J to 1 base, leaving 4 bases not matched to a gene. This CDR3 region has 16 residues.

The chain has TRBV10-1 and TRBJ2-1, with 10 nucleotides matching TRBD2. Per germline, CDR1 WNHNN and CDR2 SYGVQD (reference sequence). With V trimmed by 0 bases and J by 9 bases, 14 bases remained unmatched. The CDR3 extends over 18 amino acids. This CDR3 is CASSESPLAGQREGEQFF. The CDR3 DNA is TGCGCCAGCAGTGAGTCGCCCCTCGCAGGGCAGCGGGAGGGTGAGCAGTTCTTC.

The V and J genes are TRBV5-1 and TRBJ1-1; 7 positions match TRBD1. CDR3 length: 14 amino acids. Germline V gene sequence: CDR1 SGHRS, CDR2 YFSETQ. With V trimmed by 4 bases and J by 4 bases, 7 bases remained unmatched. The CDR3 loop is CASSKLPGGTEAFF. CDR3 bases: TGCGCCAGCAGCAAATTACCAGGGGGCACTGAAGCTTTCTTT. Filled out from reference TRBV5-1 and TRBJ1-1, the complete variable domain reads KAGVTQTPRYLIKTRGQQVTLSCSPISGHRSVSWYQQTPGQGLQFLFEYFSETQRNKGNFPGRFSGRQFSNSRSEMNVSTLELGDSALYLCASSKLPGGTEAFFGQGTRLTVV.

The CDR3 loop is CASSDRGGETQYF. For the CDR3, the DNA is TGTGCCAGCAGTGACAGGGGTGGAGAGACCCAGTACTTC. The chain links TRBV6-5 to TRBJ2-5; TRBD1 matches at 8 bases. The germline gives CDR1 MNHEY, CDR2 SVGAGI. CDR3 length equals 13 residues. Germline trimming cut 5 bases from V and 4 bases from J; bases unmatched to any gene: 3.

This chain links TRBV15 with TRBJ2-1; the D gene is possibly TRBD2 (5 bases). Germline V gene data show CDR1 as LNHNV and CDR2 as YYDKDF (reference sequence). Trimming pared 1 base from V and 8 bases from J, leaving 12 bases between. The CDR3 spans 14 residues. CDR3 DNA sequence: TGTGCCACCAGCAGAGGAGCGGCTAGCTATGAGCAGTTCTTC. Translating gives CATSRGAASYEQFF.

The rearrangement links TRBV9 to TRBJ2-7, with D tentatively TRBD1 (6 bases). The V gene lost 4 bases and the J gene lost 2 bases, with 16 bases spanning the gap. The V gene's germline CDR1 is SGDLS and CDR2 YYNGEE. This CDR3 is built from 15 residues. Here the CDR3 reads CASSLTGTPAYEQYF. The DNA of the CDR3 is TGTGCCAGCAGCCTAACCGGGACACCAGCCTACGAGCAGTACTTC.

The chain couples TRBV15 to TRBJ1-5, with a tentative D call TRBD1 (6 bases). This CDR3 is built from 16 residues. With 0 bases removed from V and 5 bases from J, the gap between germline ends came to 14 bases. The germline V gene has CDR1 LNHNV and CDR2 YYDKDF (reference sequence). CDR3 loop: CATSREIMGAHQPQHF. The CDR3 region has the DNA TGTGCCACCAGCAGAGAAATAATGGGGGCGCATCAGCCCCAGCATTTT.

About this clone itself: An end of the junction differs from the germline gene, which may be a read error. The chain couples TRBV25-1 to TRBJ2-5; D gene uncertain. This CDR3 is built from 9 residues. CDR1 is MGHDK, CDR2 SYGVNS, per germline. DNA of the CDR3: TGTGCCAGCGGAGACTCCTGGGACTTC. It translates to CASGDSWDF.

The genes are TRBV21-1 and TRBJ1-3; the DNA was not compared with TRBD1, the D call given in the table. TRBV21-1 is a known pseudogene. The CDR3 loop spans 16 amino acids. CDR3 protein: CASSPAAGKGRNTIYF. CDR3 coding DNA: TGTGCCAGCAGCCCGGCGGCAGGGAAGGGCAGAAACACCATATATTTT.

The CDR3 loop reads CSVVGLAGSVYEQYF. The CDR3 bases are TGCAGCGTTGTGGGCCTAGCGGGAAGCGTTTACGAGCAGTACTTC. V is TRBV29-1 and J is TRBJ2-7; 9 positions match TRBD2. V dropped 4 bases and J dropped 4; count of bases not matched to a gene: 11. CDR1 is SQVTM, CDR2 ANQGSEA, per germline. This CDR3 has 15 amino acids.

Turning to this clone: The same CDR3 arises from other DNA sequences in this sample as well. The chain links TRBV18 to TRBJ2-7; D is possibly TRBD1 (5 bases). This CDR3 has 12 amino acids. The germline V and J ends were trimmed by 5 bases and 4 bases, with 9 bases remaining between them. CDR1 and CDR2 (germline): KGHSH, LQKENI. CDR3 protein: CASSEGVYEQYF. In DNA form, the CDR3 reads TGTGCCAGCTCAGAAGGGGTGTACGAGCAGTACTTC. Using reference TRBV18 and TRBJ2-7 for the parts outside the CDR3, the full variable domain is NAGVMQNPRHLVRRRGQEARLRCSPMKGHSHVYWYRQLPEEGLKFMVYLQKENIIDESGMPKERFSAEFPKEGPSILRIQQVVRGDSAAYFCASSEGVYEQYFGPGTRLTVT.

This clone was picked up a small number of times. V is TRBV4-2 and J is TRBJ1-5; D not resolved. Trimming removed 0 bases from V and 1 base from J, with 7 bases in between. The CDR3 spans 15 residues. Per the germline V gene, CDR1 is LGHNA and CDR2 is YNFKEQ. The CDR3 DNA sequence: TGTGCCAGCAGCCAAGATGAGGCCAGCAATCAGCCCCAGCATTTT. It yields the protein CASSQDEASNQPQHF.

The chain is built from TRBV9 and TRBJ2-6; 9 bases match TRBD1. Germline V gene data show CDR1 as SGDLS and CDR2 as YYNGEE. The CDR3 has 18 residues. V shed 1 base and J 1 base; nucleotides not matched to a gene: 6. CDR3 nucleotide sequence: TGTGCCAGCAGCGTACCGGAGACAGGGGGATCTGGGGCCAACGTCCTGACTTTC. Translating it yields CASSVPETGGSGANVLTF.

This rearrangement joins TRBV7-3 to TRBJ2-7, with 7 bases matching TRBD2. The CDR3 consists of 17 residues. Trimming removed 5 bases from V and 4 bases from J; junction bases left unmatched: 17. Germline values: CDR1 SGHTA, CDR2 FQGTGA. In DNA, the CDR3 is TGTGCCAGCAGCCCATACGGCGGGGGTGCCCTAGGATACGAGCAGTACTTC. Translated: CASSPYGGGALGYEQYF.

The genes are TRBV5-3 and TRBJ2-5; 10 bases match TRBD2. TRBV5-3 is an ORF, with its function uncertain. This CDR3 is 18 amino acids long. V shed 1 base and J 4 bases; nucleotides not matched to a gene: 13. Here the CDR3 reads CARSLSPQRGGRSETQYF. The CDR3 bases are TGTGCCAGAAGCTTGTCCCCTCAGCGGGGGGGCCGGTCAGAGACCCAGTACTTC.

The V and J genes are TRBV29-1 and TRBJ2-7; TRBD2 matches 11 bases. J gave up 3 bases and V 4 bases, and 11 bases lay outside the gene matches. The germline gives CDR1 SQVTM, CDR2 ANQGSEA. The CDR3 length is 16 residues. The CDR3, as DNA: TGCAGCGTTGGTGGGACAGGGACTAGCGGACTCTACGAGCAGTACTTC. This translates into CSVGGTGTSGLYEQYF.

The V and J genes are TRBV2 and TRBJ1-2, with D possibly matching TRBD1 (5 bases). Germline lookup yields CDR1 SNHLY and CDR2 FYNNEI. The CDR3 is 16 residues long. V lost 4 bases and J 4 bases, leaving 19 bases between the germline ends. In DNA form, the CDR3 reads TGTGCCAGCAGTGCCGAAGGGGCTATCGTCCCCTATGGCTACACCTTC. Translated, it gives CASSAEGAIVPYGYTF.